Listed below are T cell receptor beta chains from one sample, sequenced in a study of blood T cell repertoires in COVID-19. Profiled with immunoSEQ multiplex PCR; TCRdb holds only in-frame clones, not every one. Altogether around 320,000 clones are present, around 87% being singletons, with the ten largest covering 3.5% to 4.5%. The sequencing input was PBMCs or T cells enriched from blood (not recorded which). These receptors came from a woman aged 18-30 years with acute COVID-19. The CDR3 runs from the conserved cysteine through the conserved F or W. The D gene is left open where the match is weak. Expanded clones are given a class, and other clones once, few, many or no size at all.

clone size	CDR3 length	V gene	D gene	J gene	CDR3 protein	CDR3 DNA
-	13	TRBV28	-	TRBJ2-5	CASSFQIQETQYF	TGTGCCAGCAGTTTCCAGATCCAAGAGACCCAGTACTTC
once	14	TRBV6-5	TRBD1	TRBJ1-1	CASRQRNRGTEAFF	TGTGCCAGCAGACAAAGAAACAGGGGGACTGAAGCTTTCTTT
-	13	TRBV5-1	TRBD1	TRBJ2-7	CASSPGTGSEQYF	TGCGCCAGCAGCCCCGGGACAGGGAGCGAGCAGTACTTC
-	13	TRBV7-9	TRBD2	TRBJ2-7	CASSLDGEERGRF	TGTGCCAGCAGCTTAGACGGGGAAGAGCGGGGAAGATTC
-	13	TRBV19	-	TRBJ1-2	CASTPGDGTLYTF	TGTGCCAGTACCCCAGGGGACGGAACCCTCTACACCTTC
-	14	TRBV28	-	TRBJ2-1	CASRRGTPFNEQFF	TGTGCCAGCAGAAGGGGGACCCCTTTTAATGAGCAGTTCTTC
once	12	TRBV2	TRBD1	TRBJ1-6	CASSDRDSILHF	TGTGCCAGCAGCGACCGGGACAGCATACTCCACTTT
once	14	TRBV28	-	TRBJ1-5	CASSLGPQIQPQHF	TGTGCCAGCAGTTTAGGGCCACAAATCCAGCCCCAGCATTTT
-	14	TRBV7-3	TRBD2	TRBJ2-1	CASSSPGLGDEQFF	TGTGCCAGCAGCTCACCGGGACTAGGGGATGAGCAGTTCTTC
-	17	TRBV7-9	TRBD1	TRBJ2-1	CASSPWAGQGGVDEQFF	TGTGCCAGCAGCCCCTGGGCGGGACAGGGCGGTGTGGATGAGCAGTTCTTC
-	13	TRBV15	-	TRBJ1-1	CATSRTGSGQAFF	TGTGCCACCAGCAGAACAGGGTCGGGGCAAGCTTTCTTT
-	12	TRBV6-6	-	TRBJ1-1	CAVRGWDTEAFF	TGTGCCGTTAGGGGTTGGGACACTGAAGCTTTCTTT
-	15	TRBV28	TRBD1	TRBJ1-2	CASRIKGQGAFSYTF	TGTGCCAGCAGGATAAAGGGACAGGGGGCTTTTAGCTACACCTTC
once	15	TRBV4-1	TRBD1	TRBJ2-2	CASSPGTGADGELFF	TGCGCCAGCAGCCCAGGGACAGGGGCGGACGGGGAGCTGTTTTTT
-	15	TRBV30	-	TRBJ1-6	CAWSKDGPAYSPLHF	TGTGCCTGGAGTAAAGATGGGCCGGCCTATTCACCCCTCCACTTT
-	14	TRBV6-5	-	TRBJ1-1	CASRALQRNGEAFF	TGTGCCAGCAGAGCTTTGCAACGTAATGGTGAAGCTTTCTTT
-	13	TRBV12-3/TRBV12-4	-	TRBJ2-7	CASRAAATYEQYF	TGTGCCAGCAGGGCGGCTGCCACCTACGAGCAGTACTTC
-	13	TRBV28	-	TRBJ1-5	CASSPQRGGPQHF	TGTGCCAGCAGCCCTCAAAGGGGAGGGCCCCAGCATTTT
-	13	TRBV10-3	TRBD2	TRBJ2-7	CAGSPGTSNEQYF	TGTGCCGGCTCTCCCGGGACTAGCAACGAGCAGTACTTC
-	12	TRBV6-5	-	TRBJ1-2	CASQGNDYGYTF	TGTGCCAGTCAGGGTAATGACTATGGCTACACCTTC
-	17	TRBV18	TRBD1	TRBJ1-6	CASSRATGSSYNSPLHF	TGTGCCAGCTCAAGGGCGACAGGGAGCTCCTATAATTCACCCCTCCACTTT
-	14	TRBV18	-	TRBJ1-6	CASSPSQGDSPLHF	TGTGCCAGCTCACCATCCCAGGGCGATTCACCCCTCCACTTT
once	17	TRBV28	-	TRBJ2-5	CASSLVLANGRAETQYF	TGTGCCAGCAGTTTAGTCCTCGCGAACGGCAGGGCGGAGACCCAGTACTTC
-	16	TRBV11-3	-	TRBJ1-3	CASSLGLHRAGNTIYF	TGTGCCAGCTCCCTCGGACTGCACCGAGCCGGAAACACCATATATTTT
-	17	TRBV9	TRBD2	TRBJ2-2	CASSPRDSGRGAGELFF	TGTGCCAGCAGCCCTCGGGATAGCGGGAGAGGTGCCGGGGAGCTGTTTTTT
-	12	TRBV11-2	-	TRBJ2-7	CASSLLREEQYF	TGTGCCAGCAGCTTACTAAGGGAGGAGCAGTACTTC